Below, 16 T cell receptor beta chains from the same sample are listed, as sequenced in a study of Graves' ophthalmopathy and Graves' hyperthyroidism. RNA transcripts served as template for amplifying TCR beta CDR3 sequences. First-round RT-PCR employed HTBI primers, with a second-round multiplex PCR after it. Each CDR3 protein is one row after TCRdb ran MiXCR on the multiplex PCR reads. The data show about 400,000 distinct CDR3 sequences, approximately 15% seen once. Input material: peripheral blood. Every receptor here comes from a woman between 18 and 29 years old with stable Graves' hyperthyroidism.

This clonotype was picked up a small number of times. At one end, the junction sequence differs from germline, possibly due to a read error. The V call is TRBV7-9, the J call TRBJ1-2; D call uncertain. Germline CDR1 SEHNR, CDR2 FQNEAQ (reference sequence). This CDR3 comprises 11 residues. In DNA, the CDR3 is TGTGCCAGCAGCTTGCTCTATGGCTCCACCTTC. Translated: CASSLLYGSTF.

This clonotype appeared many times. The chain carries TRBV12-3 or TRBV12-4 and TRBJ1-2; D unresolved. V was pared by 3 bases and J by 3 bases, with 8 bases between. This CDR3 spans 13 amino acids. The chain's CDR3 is CASSFREDYGYTF. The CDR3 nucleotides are TGTGCCAGCAGTTTTCGGGAGGACTATGGCTACACCTTC.

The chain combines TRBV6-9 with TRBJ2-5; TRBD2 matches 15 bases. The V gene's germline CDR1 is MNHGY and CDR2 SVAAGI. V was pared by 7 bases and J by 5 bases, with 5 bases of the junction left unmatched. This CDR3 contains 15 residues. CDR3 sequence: CASIGLAGGSETQYF. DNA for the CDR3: TGTGCCAGCATTGGACTAGCGGGGGGGTCGGAGACCCAGTACTTC.

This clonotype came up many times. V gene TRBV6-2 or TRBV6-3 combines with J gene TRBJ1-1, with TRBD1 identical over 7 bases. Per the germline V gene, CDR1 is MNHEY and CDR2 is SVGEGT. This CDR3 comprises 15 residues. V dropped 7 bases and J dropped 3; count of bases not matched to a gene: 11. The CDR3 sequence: CASKGRLRGHTEAFF. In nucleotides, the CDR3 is TGTGCCAGCAAGGGCCGGCTGAGGGGGCACACTGAAGCTTTCTTT.

CDR3 loop: CATSEGQGARSTGELFF. The DNA for the CDR3 is TGTGCCACCAGTGAGGGACAGGGGGCAAGGAGTACCGGGGAGCTGTTTTTT. The chain has TRBV24-1 and TRBJ2-2; 12 bases map to TRBD1. CDR1 and CDR2 (germline): KGHDR, SFDVKD. V lost 4 bases, J lost 5 bases, and 7 bases stayed unmatched. This CDR3 has 17 amino acids.

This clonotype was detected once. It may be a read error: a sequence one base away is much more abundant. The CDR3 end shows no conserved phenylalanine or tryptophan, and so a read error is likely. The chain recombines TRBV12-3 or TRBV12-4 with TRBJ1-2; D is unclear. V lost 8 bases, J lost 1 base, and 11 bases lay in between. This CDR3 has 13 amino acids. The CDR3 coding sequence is TGTGCCAGCGGGAAAGCTTTTAACTATGGCTACACCTAC. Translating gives CASGKAFNYGYTY.

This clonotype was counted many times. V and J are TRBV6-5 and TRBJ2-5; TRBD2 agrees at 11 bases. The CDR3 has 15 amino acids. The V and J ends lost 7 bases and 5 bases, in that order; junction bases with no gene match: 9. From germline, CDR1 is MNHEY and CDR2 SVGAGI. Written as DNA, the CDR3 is TGTGCCAGCACACAAGGGACTAGCGGTCGGGAGACCCAGTACTTC. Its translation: CASTQGTSGRETQYF.

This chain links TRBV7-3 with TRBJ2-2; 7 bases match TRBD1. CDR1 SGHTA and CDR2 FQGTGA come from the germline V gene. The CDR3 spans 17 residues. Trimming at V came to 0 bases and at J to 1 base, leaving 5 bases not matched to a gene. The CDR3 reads CASSLTPRGKNTGELFF. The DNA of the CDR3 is TGTGCCAGCAGCTTAACCCCCAGGGGGAAGAACACCGGGGAGCTGTTTTTT.

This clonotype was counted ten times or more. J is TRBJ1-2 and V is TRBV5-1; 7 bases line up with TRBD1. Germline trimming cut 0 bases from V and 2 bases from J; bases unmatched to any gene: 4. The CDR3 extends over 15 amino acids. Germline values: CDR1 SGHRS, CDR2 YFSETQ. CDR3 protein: CASSLATGLNYGYTF. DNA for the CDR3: TGCGCCAGCAGCTTGGCGACAGGGTTAAACTATGGCTACACCTTC.

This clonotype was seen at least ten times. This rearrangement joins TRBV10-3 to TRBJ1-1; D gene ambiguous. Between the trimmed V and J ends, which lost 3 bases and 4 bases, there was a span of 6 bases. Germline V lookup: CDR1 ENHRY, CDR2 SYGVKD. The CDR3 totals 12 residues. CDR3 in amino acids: CAISDSFTEAFF. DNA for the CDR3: TGTGCCATCAGTGACTCATTCACTGAAGCTTTCTTT.

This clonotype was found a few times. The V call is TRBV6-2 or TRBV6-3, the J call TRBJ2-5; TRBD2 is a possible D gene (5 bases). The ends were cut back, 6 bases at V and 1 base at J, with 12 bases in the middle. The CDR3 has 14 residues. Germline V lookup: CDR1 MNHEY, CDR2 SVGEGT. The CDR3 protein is CASRLRLTQETQYF. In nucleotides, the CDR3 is TGTGCCAGCAGACTCCGACTAACCCAAGAGACCCAGTACTTC.

CDR3 in DNA: TGCAGCGTTGAGAGCGGGAACTATGGCTACACCTTC. It encodes CSVESGNYGYTF. This chain links TRBV29-1 with TRBJ1-2; D is ambiguous. The CDR3 is 12 amino acids. Germline CDR1 is SQVTM and CDR2 is ANQGSEA. V was trimmed by 3 bases and J by 2 bases, leaving 7 bases between them.

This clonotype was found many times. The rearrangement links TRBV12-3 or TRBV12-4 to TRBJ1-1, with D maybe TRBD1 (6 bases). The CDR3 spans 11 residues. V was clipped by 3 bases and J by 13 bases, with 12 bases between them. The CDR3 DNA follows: TGTGCCAGCAGTTTCGGGACATTTCGTTTCTTT. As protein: CASSFGTFRFF.

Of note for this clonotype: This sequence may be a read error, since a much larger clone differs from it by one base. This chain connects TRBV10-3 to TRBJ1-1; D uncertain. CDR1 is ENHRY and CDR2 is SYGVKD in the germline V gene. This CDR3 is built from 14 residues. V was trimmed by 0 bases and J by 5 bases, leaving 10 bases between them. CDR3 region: CAISESEGTTEAFF. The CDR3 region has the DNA TGTGCCATCAGTGAGTCGGAGGGCACGACTGAAGCTTTCTTT.

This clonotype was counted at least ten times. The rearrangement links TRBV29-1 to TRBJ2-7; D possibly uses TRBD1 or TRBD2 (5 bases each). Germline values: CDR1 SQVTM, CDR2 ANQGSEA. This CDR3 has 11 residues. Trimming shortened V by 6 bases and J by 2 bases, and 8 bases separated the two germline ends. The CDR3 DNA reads TGCAGCGTCGTGGGACCCTACGAGCAGTACTTC. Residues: CSVVGPYEQYF.

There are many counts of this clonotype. CDR3: CASSVGVREETQYF. DNA of the CDR3: TGTGCCAGCAGCGTAGGAGTGAGGGAAGAGACCCAGTACTTC. V is TRBV9 and J is TRBJ2-5, with D possibly TRBD2 on 5 matching bases. The V end was cut by 0 bases, the J end by 3 bases, with 9 bases between. Looked up from germline, CDR1 is SGDLS and CDR2 is YYNGEE. The CDR3 is made up of 14 amino acids.